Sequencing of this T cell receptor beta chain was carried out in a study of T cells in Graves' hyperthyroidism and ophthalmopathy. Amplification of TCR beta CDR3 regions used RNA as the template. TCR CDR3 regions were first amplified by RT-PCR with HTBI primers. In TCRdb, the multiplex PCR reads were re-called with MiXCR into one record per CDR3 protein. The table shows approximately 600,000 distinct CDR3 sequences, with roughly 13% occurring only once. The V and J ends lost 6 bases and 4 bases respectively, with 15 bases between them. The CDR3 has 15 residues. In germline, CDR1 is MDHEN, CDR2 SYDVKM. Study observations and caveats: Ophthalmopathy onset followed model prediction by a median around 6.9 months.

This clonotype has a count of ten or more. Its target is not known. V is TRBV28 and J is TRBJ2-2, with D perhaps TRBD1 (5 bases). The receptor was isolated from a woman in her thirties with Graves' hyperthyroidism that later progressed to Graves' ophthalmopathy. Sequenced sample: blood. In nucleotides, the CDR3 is TGTGCCAGCAGCCTAGGGGCGAGCACCACCGGGGAGCTGTTTTTT. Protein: CASSLGASTTGELFF.